This is a list of T cell receptor beta chains from one sample in a study of blood T cell repertoires in COVID-19. Generated by immunoSEQ multiplex PCR, the TCRdb table keeps only in-frame clones and is missing some. Of a few hundred thousand clones in the sample, about nine tenths were seen once. Material for sequencing was peripheral blood. Receptors were obtained from a man between 45 and 60 years old with acute or convalescent COVID-19. CDR3s include the opening cysteine and the closing phenylalanine or tryptophan. A D gene is named only where the DNA matches it firmly. Size tells how often a clone was seen (once, few, many) or the class of an expanded clone, and some rows leave it out.

D gene: .
V gene: TRBV6-5
J gene: TRBJ1-1
clone size: .
CDR3 DNA: TGTGCCAGCAGCCCGGTGGGCATAGGGGATACTGAAGCTTTCTTT
CDR3 protein: CASSPVGIGDTEAFF

D gene: .
V gene: TRBV6-5
J gene: TRBJ1-5
clone size: .
CDR3 DNA: TGTGCCACCGGCTTTCAGGGGAGCAATCAGCCCCAGCATTTT
CDR3 protein: CATGFQGSNQPQHF

D gene: TRBD1
V gene: TRBV10-3
J gene: TRBJ2-1
clone size: once
CDR3 DNA: TGTGCCATCAGTGAGGACAGGGGGTTGATCTACAATGAGCAGTTCTTC
CDR3 protein: CAISEDRGLIYNEQFF

D gene: .
V gene: TRBV12-3/TRBV12-4
J gene: TRBJ2-3
clone size: .
CDR3 DNA: TGTGCCAGCAGGGTCGGGGGTCCCGGGGTTAGGTTTTTT
CDR3 protein: CASRVGGPGVRFF

D gene: .
V gene: TRBV20-1
J gene: TRBJ1-1
clone size: .
CDR3 DNA: TGCAGAGCAAGAGGAGGCACTGAAGCTTTCTTT
CDR3 protein: CRARGGTEAFF

D gene: TRBD1
V gene: TRBV27
J gene: TRBJ1-2
clone size: .
CDR3 DNA: TGTGCCAGCAGTTTCGACAGGGGAAAGGGCTACACCTTC
CDR3 protein: CASSFDRGKGYTF

D gene: .
V gene: TRBV30
J gene: TRBJ1-4
clone size: .
CDR3 DNA: TGTGCCTGGACTCTACAGGGATCGACTAATGAAAAACTGTTTTTT
CDR3 protein: CAWTLQGSTNEKLFF

D gene: .
V gene: TRBV4-2
J gene: TRBJ2-7
clone size: .
CDR3 DNA: TGTGCCAGCAGCCAAGATAGAGCCACTCGAGCCTACGAGCAGTACTTC
CDR3 protein: CASSQDRATRAYEQYF

D gene: TRBD1
V gene: TRBV2
J gene: TRBJ1-5
clone size: .
CDR3 DNA: TGTGCCAGCAGTCCCCGAAGACAGGGCCGCAATCAGCCCCAGCATTTT
CDR3 protein: CASSPRRQGRNQPQHF

D gene: TRBD1
V gene: TRBV3-1/TRBV3-2
J gene: TRBJ1-2
clone size: .
CDR3 DNA: TGTGCCAGCAGCCCCCAACAGGGGGGCGCCTATGGCTACACCTTC
CDR3 protein: CASSPQQGGAYGYTF

D gene: TRBD1
V gene: TRBV7-6
J gene: TRBJ2-7
clone size: .
CDR3 DNA: TGTGCCAGCAGTCCTACCAACAGGGGCGCCTACGAGCAGTACTTC
CDR3 protein: CASSPTNRGAYEQYF

D gene: .
V gene: TRBV6-2/TRBV6-3
J gene: TRBJ2-1
clone size: few
CDR3 DNA: TGTGCCAGCAGTTCTCTTGAGGCCAGCTCCTACAATGAGCAGTTCTTC
CDR3 protein: CASSSLEASSYNEQFF

D gene: .
V gene: TRBV6-5
J gene: TRBJ2-7
clone size: .
CDR3 DNA: TGTGCCAGCTCTCAGGGGCTCTACGAGCAGTACTTC
CDR3 protein: CASSQGLYEQYF

D gene: .
V gene: TRBV27
J gene: TRBJ1-1
clone size: .
CDR3 DNA: TGTGCCAGCAAAGCGAACACTGAAGCTTTCTTT
CDR3 protein: CASKANTEAFF

D gene: .
V gene: TRBV5-8
J gene: TRBJ2-1
clone size: .
CDR3 DNA: TGTGCCAGCAGCTTGGCCGGGTGGGGCAAGGATGAGCAGTTCTTC
CDR3 protein: CASSLAGWGKDEQFF

D gene: .
V gene: TRBV27
J gene: TRBJ2-7
clone size: .
CDR3 DNA: TGTGCCAGCAGTTCGAGACAGCTCTTGGAGCAGTACTTC
CDR3 protein: CASSSRQLLEQYF

D gene: TRBD1
V gene: TRBV7-3
J gene: TRBJ2-2
clone size: .
CDR3 DNA: TGTGCCAGCAGCTTATTGGGACAGGGAGATACCGGGGAGCTGTTTTTT
CDR3 protein: CASSLLGQGDTGELFF

D gene: .
V gene: TRBV7-9
J gene: TRBJ1-1
clone size: .
CDR3 DNA: TGTGCCAGCAGCTTAGAGATCACTGGAGCTTTCTTT
CDR3 protein: CASSLEITGAFF

D gene: TRBD1
V gene: TRBV7-8
J gene: TRBJ2-3
clone size: .
CDR3 DNA: TGTGCCAGCAGCGCCGGGACAGGGGGCGGAGGTACGCAGTATTTT
CDR3 protein: CASSAGTGGGGTQYF

D gene: TRBD2
V gene: TRBV5-4
J gene: TRBJ2-5
clone size: .
CDR3 DNA: TGTGCCAGCGCACCGGGGGGGACTAAAGAGACCCAGTACTTC
CDR3 protein: CASAPGGTKETQYF

D gene: .
V gene: TRBV15
J gene: TRBJ2-5
clone size: .
CDR3 DNA: TGTGCCACCAGCAGAGTCGGAGGGGCCGAAGAGACCCAGTACTTC
CDR3 protein: CATSRVGGAEETQYF

D gene: .
V gene: TRBV7-9
J gene: TRBJ1-1
clone size: .
CDR3 DNA: TGTGCCAGCAGCTCGGTGGAGGCGGAAAACACTGAAGCTTTCTTT
CDR3 protein: CASSSVEAENTEAFF

D gene: .
V gene: TRBV6-5
J gene: TRBJ1-5
clone size: .
CDR3 DNA: TGTGCCAGCAGTTTAGGGGTAGAACAGCCCCAGCATTTT
CDR3 protein: CASSLGVEQPQHF

D gene: TRBD1
V gene: TRBV2
J gene: TRBJ2-4
clone size: .
CDR3 DNA: TGTGCCAGCTTTCAGACAGGGGCCGCGTCCCCAACTAAAAACATTCAGTACTTC
CDR3 protein: CASFQTGAASPTKNIQYF

D gene: .
V gene: TRBV12-3/TRBV12-4
J gene: TRBJ2-7
clone size: .
CDR3 DNA: TGTGCCAGCAGTCGTGTACTGGCCTACGAGCAGTACTTC
CDR3 protein: CASSRVLAYEQYF

D gene: .
V gene: TRBV9
J gene: TRBJ2-7
clone size: .
CDR3 DNA: TGTGCCAGCAGTCTACAGGGATCCTACGAGCAGTACTTC
CDR3 protein: CASSLQGSYEQYF

D gene: .
V gene: TRBV5-1
J gene: TRBJ1-4
clone size: .
CDR3 DNA: TGCGCCAGCAGCTTGGGCCAGGGTAGTGAAAAACTGTTTTTT
CDR3 protein: CASSLGQGSEKLFF

D gene: .
V gene: TRBV18
J gene: TRBJ1-4
clone size: .
CDR3 DNA: TGTGCCAGCTCACCCCTCGCAACTAATGAAAAACTGTTTTTT
CDR3 protein: CASSPLATNEKLFF

D gene: .
V gene: TRBV3-1/TRBV3-2
J gene: TRBJ1-5
clone size: .
CDR3 DNA: TGTGCCAGCAGCCAGGGAGGGGCTCGACAGCCCCAGCATTTT
CDR3 protein: CASSQGGARQPQHF

D gene: TRBD1
V gene: TRBV11-2
J gene: TRBJ1-1
clone size: .
CDR3 DNA: TGTGCCAGCAACACCGGGACAGCTAAATTGCTGATGAACACTGAAGCTTTCTTT
CDR3 protein: CASNTGTAKLLMNTEAFF

D gene: TRBD1
V gene: TRBV9
J gene: TRBJ1-4
clone size: .
CDR3 DNA: TGTGCCAGCAGCGTGACAGGGGACGGTGAAAAACTGTTTTTT
CDR3 protein: CASSVTGDGEKLFF

D gene: .
V gene: TRBV2
J gene: TRBJ1-5
clone size: few
CDR3 DNA: TGTGCCAGCAACCTAGGCAGGGATGTTCAGCCCCAGCATTTT
CDR3 protein: CASNLGRDVQPQHF

D gene: TRBD2
V gene: TRBV11-2
J gene: TRBJ2-1
clone size: .
CDR3 DNA: TGTGCCAGCAGCTTAGGGTCCGCGGGAGGCTCCTACAATGAGCAGTTCTTC
CDR3 protein: CASSLGSAGGSYNEQFF

D gene: TRBD1
V gene: TRBV27
J gene: TRBJ1-2
clone size: .
CDR3 DNA: TGTGCCAGCAGTTCGGGACAGGGTAACTATGGCTACACCTTC
CDR3 protein: CASSSGQGNYGYTF

D gene: TRBD1
V gene: TRBV7-3
J gene: TRBJ2-7
clone size: .
CDR3 DNA: TGTGCCAGCAGCCCGGGAACAGGGGGCGAGCAGTACTTC
CDR3 protein: CASSPGTGGEQYF

D gene: .
V gene: TRBV3-1/TRBV3-2
J gene: TRBJ2-1
clone size: .
CDR3 DNA: TGTGCCAGCAGCCCTTCGCGGGGTGAGCAGTTCTTC
CDR3 protein: CASSPSRGEQFF

D gene: .
V gene: TRBV7-2
J gene: TRBJ2-1
clone size: .
CDR3 DNA: TGTGCCAGCAGCTTACAACAGTACAATGAGCAGTTCTTC
CDR3 protein: CASSLQQYNEQFF

D gene: TRBD1
V gene: TRBV7-9
J gene: TRBJ1-2
clone size: .
CDR3 DNA: TGTGCCAGCAGCTTAGCAATAGGGACAGGTTATGGCTACACCTTC
CDR3 protein: CASSLAIGTGYGYTF

D gene: .
V gene: TRBV29-1
J gene: TRBJ2-1
clone size: .
CDR3 DNA: TGCAGCGTTGGGGGGGGCTATCTTGATGAGCAGTTCTTC
CDR3 protein: CSVGGGYLDEQFF

D gene: .
V gene: TRBV6-2/TRBV6-3
J gene: TRBJ2-7
clone size: .
CDR3 DNA: TGTGCCAGCACCCCACAGGCGGGGGAGCAGTACTTC
CDR3 protein: CASTPQAGEQYF

D gene: .
V gene: TRBV12-5
J gene: TRBJ2-2
clone size: .
CDR3 DNA: TGTGCTAGTGGTTTGGCTCCCGGGGAGCTGTTTTTT
CDR3 protein: CASGLAPGELFF

D gene: .
V gene: TRBV10-1
J gene: TRBJ2-1
clone size: few
CDR3 DNA: TGCGCCAGCAGCCAGGGCAGGGTCCACAATGAGCAGTTCTTC
CDR3 protein: CASSQGRVHNEQFF

D gene: .
V gene: TRBV18
J gene: TRBJ1-1
clone size: .
CDR3 DNA: TGTGCCAGCTCACCTCGACAGGCTGAAGCTTTCTTT
CDR3 protein: CASSPRQAEAFF

D gene: .
V gene: TRBV2
J gene: TRBJ2-3
clone size: once
CDR3 DNA: TGTGCCAGCAGCCAAGCGCGGGGGCCTTTCACAGATACGCAGTATTTT
CDR3 protein: CASSQARGPFTDTQYF

D gene: TRBD2
V gene: TRBV5-1
J gene: TRBJ2-5
clone size: .
CDR3 DNA: TGCGCCAGCAGCTTGGAAGCTAGCGGGGGGGCCTGGTCGCGGGAGACCCAGTACTTC
CDR3 protein: CASSLEASGGAWSRETQYF

D gene: .
V gene: TRBV3-1/TRBV3-2
J gene: TRBJ1-2
clone size: .
CDR3 DNA: TGTGCCAGCAGCCAAGATCCAGGGGAAGGCTACACCTTC
CDR3 protein: CASSQDPGEGYTF

D gene: .
V gene: TRBV6-5
J gene: TRBJ1-2
clone size: .
CDR3 DNA: TGTGCCAGCAGATTGACTGATAACTATGGCTACACCTTC
CDR3 protein: CASRLTDNYGYTF

D gene: .
V gene: TRBV11-2
J gene: TRBJ2-2
clone size: once
CDR3 DNA: TGTGCCAGCAGCCTCGGGGGAAAGACCGGGGAGCTGTTTTTT
CDR3 protein: CASSLGGKTGELFF